Following are 10 T cell receptor beta chains from one sample sequenced in a study of PD-1 blockade in classical Hodgkin lymphoma. Method: immunoSEQ multiplex PCR; TCRdb's copy keeps in-frame clones and lacks some. The sample records approximately 13,000 clones, approximately 90% being singletons. Every one of the patients relapsed after autologous stem cell transplantation (brentuximab vedotin exposure was variable). The sample was peripheral blood mononuclear cells (PBMCs), taken at baseline. These receptors originate from a human donor with classical Hodgkin lymphoma.

This chain links TRBV19 with TRBJ2-7, with 7 bases lining up with TRBD2. The junction had 6 bases not matched to a gene; V was cut back by 4 bases and J by 0 bases. CDR1 and CDR2 (germline): LNHDA, SQIVND (reference sequence). The CDR3 spans 15 residues. DNA for the CDR3: TGTGCCAGTAGTAAGAGGGGAGGGGACTCCTACGAGCAGTACTTC. Encoded protein: CASSKRGGDSYEQYF.

The table lists this clone with a count of one. The chain employs TRBV2 and TRBJ2-2; D is perhaps TRBD2 (5 bases). The CDR3 sequence is 14 residues long. CDR1 is SNHLY and CDR2 is FYNNEI in the germline V gene. Deletions cut 4 bases from V and 1 base from J, with 7 bases between. The CDR3 is CASSVRGNTGELFF. As DNA, the CDR3 is TGTGCCAGCAGTGTCCGGGGGAACACCGGGGAGCTGTTTTTT.

The chain employs TRBV18 and TRBJ2-4, with TRBD1 matching 8 bases. The CDR3 covers 18 residues. The V segment lost 2 bases and the J segment 5 bases; nucleotides outside the gene matches: 14. Germline CDR1 and CDR2: KGHSH and LQKENI. CDR3 region: CASSPEAPGAGGENIQYF. The CDR3 coding sequence is TGTGCCAGCTCACCAGAGGCCCCGGGAGCAGGGGGCGAAAACATTCAGTACTTC. Full variable domain (rest looked up from reference TRBV18 and TRBJ2-4): NAGVMQNPRHLVRRRGQEARLRCSPMKGHSHVYWYRQLPEEGLKFMVYLQKENIIDESGMPKERFSAEFPKEGPSILRIQQVVRGDSAAYFCASSPEAPGAGGENIQYFGAGTRLSVL.

V usage is TRBV5-1 and J usage is TRBJ1-4, with D unclear. CDR1 and CDR2 from the germline V gene are SGHRS and YFSETQ. Trimming took off 1 base at V and 4 bases at J, with 14 bases between the two ends. The CDR3 runs 16 residues. CDR3 DNA sequence: TGCGCCAGCAGCTTGTCGGGGTTTGGAGATAATGAAAAACTGTTTTTT. This encodes CASSLSGFGDNEKLFF.

The chain has TRBV30 and TRBJ2-5, with 7 bases fitting TRBD1. Germline values: CDR1 GTSNPN, CDR2 SVGIG (reference sequence). V shed 2 bases and J 5 bases; nucleotides not matched to a gene: 5. This CDR3 is built from 13 residues. CDR3 coding DNA: TGTGCCTGGAGTTACAGGGGTATGGAGACCCAGTACTTC. The encoded protein is CAWSYRGMETQYF.

The V and J genes are TRBV30 and TRBJ1-2; possible D gene TRBD1, 5 bases. CDR3 size: 13 residues. Germline loops: CDR1 GTSNPN, CDR2 SVGIG (reference sequence). Trimming left V 2 bases short and J 7 bases short, with 14 bases between. CDR3 protein: CAWSSGRDAGYTF. The CDR3 DNA reads TGTGCCTGGAGTTCGGGCAGGGATGCTGGCTACACCTTC.

The chain joins TRBV6-5 to TRBJ1-5; D possibly corresponds to TRBD1 (5 bases). V was clipped by 5 bases and J by 4 bases, with 12 bases between them. In germline, CDR1 is MNHEY, CDR2 SVGAGI. This CDR3 is 14 amino acids long. The CDR3 is CASSESGLNQPQHF. CDR3 coding DNA: TGTGCCAGCAGTGAGTCGGGACTAAATCAGCCCCAGCATTTT.

V usage is TRBV27 and J usage is TRBJ2-7, with D possibly matching TRBD1 (5 bases). The germline V and J ends were trimmed by 3 bases and 7 bases, with 13 bases remaining between them. The CDR3 covers 13 residues. The germline CDR1 and CDR2 sequences are MNHEY and SMNVEV (reference sequence). The CDR3 spells CASSLARAGEQYF. The CDR3 nucleotides read TGTGCCAGCAGTTTGGCCAGGGCTGGGGAGCAGTACTTC.

This rearrangement joins TRBV4-1 to TRBJ2-5; 12 bases match TRBD2. J lost 4 bases, V lost 4 bases, and 4 bases had no gene match. CDR1 and CDR2 from the germline V gene are MGHRA and YSYEKL. The CDR3 has 15 residues. CDR3 bases: TGCGCCAGCAGCCTGGGGACTAGCGGGTCAGAGACCCAGTACTTC. It codes for CASSLGTSGSETQYF.

This sequence joins TRBV5-8 and TRBJ1-2, with 9 positions matching TRBD1. V gave up 2 bases and J gave up 3 bases; unmatched junction bases: 2. The CDR3 contains 14 residues. From germline, CDR1 is SGHTS and CDR2 YDEGEE. CDR3 nucleotides: TGTGCCAGCAGCTTCGGGACAGGGCACTATGGCTACACCTTC. Translated: CASSFGTGHYGYTF.